A selection of T cell receptor beta chains follows, all from one sample in a study of T cell repertoires in cytomegalovirus infection. TCRdb itself ran the reads through MiXCR, one entry per CDR3 protein. The sample holds fewer than 250,000 distinct CDR3 sequences, over 20% seen once. Sequencing was carried out using CD8+ T cells from PBMCs. These receptors all stem from a human donor in good health (CMV status not recorded). Some clones in this sample may be carry-over from other donors' samples. CDR3s include the opening cysteine and the closing phenylalanine or tryptophan. D genes are given only for firm matches. The listing skips clone size in some rows; elsewhere it reads once, few, many or a size class.

DNA	CDR3	size	length	D	J	V
TGTGCCAGCAACCACGGAGGGAGTGGGACCTACGAGCAGTACTTC	CASNHGGSGTYEQYF	.	15	.	TRBJ2-7	TRBV12-3/TRBV12-4
TGCGCCAGCAGCCTGGGACAGGGTGGCACCACTGAAGCTTTCTTT	CASSLGQGGTTEAFF	.	15	TRBD1	TRBJ1-1	TRBV5-1
TGCAGCGTTGGAGGGGATTGGGGCTCTGGAAACACCATATATTTT	CSVGGDWGSGNTIYF	.	15	.	TRBJ1-3	TRBV29-1
TGTGCCAGTAGTATCTACAGTTCCTACAATGAGCAGTTCTTC	CASSIYSSYNEQFF	few	14	.	TRBJ2-1	TRBV19
TGCAGTGCTAGGGACAGCTACTATGGCTACACCTTC	CSARDSYYGYTF	.	12	.	TRBJ1-2	TRBV20-1
TGTGCCAGCAGCCTTTCGACTTCTCCGATGAGGGAGACCCAGTACTTC	CASSLSTSPMRETQYF	many	16	.	TRBJ2-5	TRBV3-1
TGTGCCAGCAGCCCCGGGCTAGCGATAAACTACGAGCAGTACTTC	CASSPGLAINYEQYF	few	15	.	TRBJ2-7	TRBV7-8
TGTGCCACTGCGAATTGGGACAGCACAGATACGCAGTATTTT	CATANWDSTDTQYF	.	14	.	TRBJ2-3	TRBV28
TGTGCCAGTAGTGTGTCTTTAAACACCGGGGAGCTGTTTTTT	CASSVSLNTGELFF	.	14	.	TRBJ2-2	TRBV19
TGTGCCAGCCCCGGGACAGAGGGTTATGAGCAGTTCTTC	CASPGTEGYEQFF	.	13	TRBD1	TRBJ2-1	TRBV5-5
TGTGCCAGCAGCCCACAAACGGGGGGTTATGGAGAGACCCAGTACTTC	CASSPQTGGYGETQYF	few	16	TRBD2	TRBJ2-5	TRBV27
TGTGCCAGCAGTCGGACAGCCACCTCCTACGAGCAGTACTTC	CASSRTATSYEQYF	.	14	.	TRBJ2-7	TRBV28
TGTGCCAGCAGCGAGATTCCTAATAATGAAAAACTGTTTTTT	CASSEIPNNEKLFF	few	14	.	TRBJ1-4	TRBV7-6
TGCAGCGCTGAGTGGGCAGGGGGCCCAGATACGCAGTATTTT	CSAEWAGGPDTQYF	few	14	TRBD1	TRBJ2-3	TRBV29-1
TGTGCCAGCAGCTCACTGGTTATGGAGCAGTACTTC	CASSSLVMEQYF	many	12	.	TRBJ2-7	TRBV7-6
TGTGCCAGCAGCCAACCTCCGGGACAGGGGCCACAGAACACTGAAGCTTTCTTT	CASSQPPGQGPQNTEAFF	few	18	TRBD1	TRBJ1-1	TRBV3-1
TGTGCCAGCAGCCCGCGGGACGGTCTCTCCTACGAGCAGTACTTC	CASSPRDGLSYEQYF	many	15	.	TRBJ2-7	TRBV7-6
TGTGCCAGTAGTGTTAGCGGGAGCTCCTACAATGAGCAGTTCTTC	CASSVSGSSYNEQFF	few	15	TRBD2	TRBJ2-1	TRBV19
TGTGCCAGTAGTATTGGGGCCGGGACAGGGTCCTACGAGCAGTACTTC	CASSIGAGTGSYEQYF	once	16	TRBD1	TRBJ2-7	TRBV19
TGTGCCAGCAGCTTAGTAGGGCAGGGCTTCTACAATGAGCAGTTCTTC	CASSLVGQGFYNEQFF	many	16	.	TRBJ2-1	TRBV7-9
TGCGCCAGCAGCTCGGGACCGTTCCTGAACACTGAAGCTTTCTTT	CASSSGPFLNTEAFF	few	15	.	TRBJ1-1	TRBV5-1
TGTGCCAGCAGTTACTCAGGGGGGACTGGGGAGACCCAGTACTTC	CASSYSGGTGETQYF	many	15	.	TRBJ2-5	TRBV6-5
TGTGCCAGCAGTGAGGGGCAGGTGGGTTCCTACGAGCAGTACTTC	CASSEGQVGSYEQYF	.	15	.	TRBJ2-7	TRBV2
TGTGCCAGCAGTGGAAAACCGGGACAGGGCCTTCTTAGCGCTGAAGCTTTCTTT	CASSGKPGQGLLSAEAFF	.	18	TRBD1	TRBJ1-1	TRBV25-1
TGTGCCAGCAGGGGCCAAAGGGGGTACGAGCAGTACTTC	CASRGQRGYEQYF	.	13	.	TRBJ2-7	TRBV28
TGTGCCAGTAGTGCAGGGGTCGAGCAGTACTTC	CASSAGVEQYF	.	11	.	TRBJ2-7	TRBV19
TGTGCCAGCAGTTTATCCTTGACAGGGGCGCTTAATGAAAAACTGTTTTTT	CASSLSLTGALNEKLFF	many	17	TRBD1	TRBJ1-4	TRBV28
TGTGCCAGCAGCTTAGCAGAAAGCGAGCAGTACTTC	CASSLAESEQYF	few	12	.	TRBJ2-7	TRBV7-9
TGCAGCGTTTCGGACAGGATCGTGCTCGATGGCTACACCTTC	CSVSDRIVLDGYTF	.	14	TRBD1	TRBJ1-2	TRBV29-1
TGTGCCACCAGATCCTGGGCGAATGAGCAGTTCTTC	CATRSWANEQFF	.	12	.	TRBJ2-1	TRBV24-1
TGTGCCAGCAGTTTAGCGGGGGGGTTGATTTACGAGCAGTACTTC	CASSLAGGLIYEQYF	once	15	TRBD2	TRBJ2-7	TRBV27
TGTGCCAGCAGTCCCCCAAATCAGCCCCAGCATTTT	CASSPPNQPQHF	.	12	.	TRBJ1-5	TRBV12-3/TRBV12-4
TGTGCCAGCAGTGAACAGGACACCGGGGAGCTGTTTTTT	CASSEQDTGELFF	.	13	.	TRBJ2-2	TRBV2